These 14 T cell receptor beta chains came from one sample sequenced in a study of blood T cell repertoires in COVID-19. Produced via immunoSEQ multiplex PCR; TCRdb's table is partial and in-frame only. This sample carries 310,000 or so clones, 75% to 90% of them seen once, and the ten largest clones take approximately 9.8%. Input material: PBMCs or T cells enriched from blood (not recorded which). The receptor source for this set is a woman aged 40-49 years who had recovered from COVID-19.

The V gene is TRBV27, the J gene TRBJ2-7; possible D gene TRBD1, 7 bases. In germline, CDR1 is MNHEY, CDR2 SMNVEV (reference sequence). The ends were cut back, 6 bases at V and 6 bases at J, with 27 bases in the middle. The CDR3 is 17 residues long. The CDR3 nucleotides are TGTGCCAGCAGCCCTACCCCGACAGGGCCGGACTACGGCGAGCAGTACTTC. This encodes CASSPTPTGPDYGEQYF.

CDR3 sequence reads: CASSPGQGWYSNQPQHF. The CDR3 bases are TGTGCCAGTAGTCCAGGACAGGGATGGTATAGCAATCAGCCCCAGCATTTT. The V call is TRBV19, the J call TRBJ1-5; 8 bases are a match to TRBD1. Germline-derived CDR1 and CDR2 are LNHDA and SQIVND (reference sequence). The CDR3 spans 17 residues. V was pared by 5 bases and J by 0 bases, with 9 bases of the junction left unmatched.

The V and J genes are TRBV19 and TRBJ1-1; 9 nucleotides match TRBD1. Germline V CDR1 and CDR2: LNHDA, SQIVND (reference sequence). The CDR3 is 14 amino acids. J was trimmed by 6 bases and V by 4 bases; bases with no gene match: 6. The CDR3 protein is CASSSRTGVAEAFF. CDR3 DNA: TGTGCCAGTAGTAGTCGGACAGGGGTGGCTGAAGCTTTCTTT.

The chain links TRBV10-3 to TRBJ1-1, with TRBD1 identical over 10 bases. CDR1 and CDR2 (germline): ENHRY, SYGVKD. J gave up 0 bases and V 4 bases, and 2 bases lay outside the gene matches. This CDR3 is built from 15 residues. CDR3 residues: CAISGGTGVNTEAFF. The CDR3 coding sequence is TGTGCCATCAGTGGGGGGACAGGGGTGAACACTGAAGCTTTCTTT.

CDR3 DNA: TGTGCCACCAGCAGAAGCGGGGCGGGGTTGAGTACCTACGAGCAGTACTTC. Its protein product is CATSRSGAGLSTYEQYF. The chain is built from TRBV15 and TRBJ2-7; TRBD2 matches 7 bases. Per germline, CDR1 LNHNV and CDR2 YYDKDF (reference sequence). The CDR3 is 17 residues long. V was clipped by 2 bases and J by 2 bases; unmatched bases: 12.

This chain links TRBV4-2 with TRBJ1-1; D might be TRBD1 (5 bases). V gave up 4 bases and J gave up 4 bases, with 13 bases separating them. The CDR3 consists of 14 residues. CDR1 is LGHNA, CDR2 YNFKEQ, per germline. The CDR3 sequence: CASSLGRGGTEAFF. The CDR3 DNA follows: TGTGCCAGCAGCCTGGGGCGGGGTGGCACTGAAGCTTTCTTT.

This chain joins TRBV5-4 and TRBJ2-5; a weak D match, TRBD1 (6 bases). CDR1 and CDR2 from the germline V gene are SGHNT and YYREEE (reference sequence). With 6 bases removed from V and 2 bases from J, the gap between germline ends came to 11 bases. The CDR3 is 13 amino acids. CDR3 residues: CASKGGRQETQYF. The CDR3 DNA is TGTGCCAGCAAAGGGGGACGGCAAGAGACCCAGTACTTC.

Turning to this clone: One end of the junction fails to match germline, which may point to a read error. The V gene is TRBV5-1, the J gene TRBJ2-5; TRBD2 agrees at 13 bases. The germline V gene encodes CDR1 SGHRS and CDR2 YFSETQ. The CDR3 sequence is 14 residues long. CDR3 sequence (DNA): TGCGCCTGCAGGACTAGCGGGGGAGGAGAGACCCAGTACTTC. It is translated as CACRTSGGGETQYF.

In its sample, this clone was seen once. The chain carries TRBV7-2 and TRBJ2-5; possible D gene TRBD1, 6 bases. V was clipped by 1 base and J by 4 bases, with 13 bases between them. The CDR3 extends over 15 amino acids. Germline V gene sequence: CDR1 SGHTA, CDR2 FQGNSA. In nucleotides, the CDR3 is TGTGCCAGCAGCTTAGAGTCGAGAGGGGGAGAGACCCAGTACTTC. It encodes CASSLESRGGETQYF.

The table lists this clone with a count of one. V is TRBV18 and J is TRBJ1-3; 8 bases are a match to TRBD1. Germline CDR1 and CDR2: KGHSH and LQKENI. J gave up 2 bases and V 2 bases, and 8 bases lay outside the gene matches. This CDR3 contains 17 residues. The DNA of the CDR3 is TGTGCCAGCTCACCAGACTCTCCAGGGGGCCCTGGAAACACCATATATTTT. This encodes CASSPDSPGGPGNTIYF.

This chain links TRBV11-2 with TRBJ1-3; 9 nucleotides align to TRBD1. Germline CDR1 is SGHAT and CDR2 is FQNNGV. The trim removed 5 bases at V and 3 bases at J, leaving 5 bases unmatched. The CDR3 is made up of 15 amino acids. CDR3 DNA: TGTGCCAGCAGCAGGGACAGGGACGGTGGAAACACCATATATTTT. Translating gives CASSRDRDGGNTIYF.

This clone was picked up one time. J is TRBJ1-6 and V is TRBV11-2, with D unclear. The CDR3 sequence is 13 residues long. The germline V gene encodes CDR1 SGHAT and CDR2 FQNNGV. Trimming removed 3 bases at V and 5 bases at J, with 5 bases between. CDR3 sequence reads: CASSFTDNSPLHF. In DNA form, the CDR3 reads TGTGCCAGCAGCTTCACAGATAATTCACCCCTCCACTTT.

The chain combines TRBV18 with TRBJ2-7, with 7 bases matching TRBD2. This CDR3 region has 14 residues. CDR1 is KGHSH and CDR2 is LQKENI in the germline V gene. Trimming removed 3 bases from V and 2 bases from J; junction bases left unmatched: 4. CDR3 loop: CASSPPSGPYEQYF. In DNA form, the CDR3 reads TGTGCCAGCTCACCCCCTAGCGGCCCCTACGAGCAGTACTTC.

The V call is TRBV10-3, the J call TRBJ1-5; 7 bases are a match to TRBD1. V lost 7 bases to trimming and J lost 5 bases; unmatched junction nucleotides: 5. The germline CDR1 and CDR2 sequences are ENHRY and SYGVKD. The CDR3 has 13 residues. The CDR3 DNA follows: TGTGCCATCACCGTCGACAGGGATCAGCCCCAGCATTTT. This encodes CAITVDRDQPQHF.